This TCR beta chain is drawn from a study of response to subunit inactivated influenza vaccine. For this clonotype: Antigen unknown.

TCRdb redid the calling of the RT-PCR reads with MiXCR, one entry per CDR3 protein. The table records hundreds of thousands of distinct CDR3 sequences, approximately 7.1% of them present only once. V was clipped by 2 bases and J by 0 bases; unmatched bases: 6. There are 16 residues in the CDR3. The germline V gene encodes CDR1 SGHTA and CDR2 FQGNSA. The study, taken as a whole, reports: Authors suggested few new T cells are recruited by each seasonal influenza vaccination.

Sequenced material: PBMCs from blood, taken less than 30 months after vaccination. The sequence derives from a man in his fifties or sixties who received an inactivated influenza vaccine. V is TRBV7-2 and J is TRBJ2-5; 7 positions match TRBD1. The CDR3 protein is CASSLRGTEHQETQYF. CDR3 coding DNA: TGTGCCAGCAGCTTAAGAGGGACAGAACACCAAGAGACCCAGTACTTC. Drawing the rest from reference TRBV7-2 and TRBJ2-5, the complete variable domain is GAGVSQSPSNKVTEKGKDVELRCDPISGHTALYWYRQSLGQGLEFLIYFQGNSAPDKSGLPSDRFSAERTGGSVSTLTIQRTQQEDSAVYLCASSLRGTEHQETQYFGPGTRLLVL.